This T cell receptor (beta chain) was sequenced for a study of T-cell reconstitution after alpha-beta-depleted transplantation in children. General study points: Newly made T cells mostly supplied T-cell counts and diversity one year after transplant. Alpha-beta T cells present about two months after transplant were reported to originate from several hundred expanded graft clones. Surviving recipient T cells and thymic progenitors produced the high day-60 TCRbeta diversity seen in some patients.

Preparation of the TCRbeta library used unique molecular identifiers. A single record per CDR3 protein comes from TCRdb applying MiXCR to the PCR reads. The repertoire holds 250,000 to 400,000 distinct CDR3 sequences, with approximately 23% as singletons. This clonotype was observed a few times. What it binds is unknown. J gave up 4 bases and V 5 bases, and 10 bases lay outside the gene matches. The CDR3 sequence is 15 residues long. CDR1 is MNHEY, CDR2 SMNVEV, per germline (reference sequence). This rearrangement joins TRBV27 to TRBJ2-7; TRBD2 matches 8 bases. The TCR sequence derives from a male patient younger than 18 who had a stem cell transplant for acute lymphoblastic leukemia, so the T cells may come from the graft donor. The specimen was PBMCs, mostly from graft donor cells, collected 180 days after TCRalphabeta/CD19-depleted stem cell transplant. For the CDR3, the DNA is TGTGCCAGCAGTATCGGGGGGGAGATCGATTACGAGCAGTACTTC. It codes for CASSIGGEIDYEQYF.